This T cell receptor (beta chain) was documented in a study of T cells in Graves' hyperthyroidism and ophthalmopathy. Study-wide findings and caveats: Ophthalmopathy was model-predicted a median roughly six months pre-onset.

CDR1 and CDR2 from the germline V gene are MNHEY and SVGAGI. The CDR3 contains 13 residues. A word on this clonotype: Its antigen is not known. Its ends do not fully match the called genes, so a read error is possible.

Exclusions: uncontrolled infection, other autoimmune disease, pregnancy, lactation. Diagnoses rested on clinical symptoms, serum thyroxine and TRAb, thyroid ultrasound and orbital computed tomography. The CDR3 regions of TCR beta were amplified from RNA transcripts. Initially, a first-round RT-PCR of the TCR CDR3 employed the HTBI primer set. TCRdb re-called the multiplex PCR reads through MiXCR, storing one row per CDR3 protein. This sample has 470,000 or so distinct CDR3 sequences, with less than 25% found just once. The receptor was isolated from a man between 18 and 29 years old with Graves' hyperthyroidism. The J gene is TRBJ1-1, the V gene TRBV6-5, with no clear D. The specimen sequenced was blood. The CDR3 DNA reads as TGTGCCAGCAGTTACCCAAGTAGTACTGAAGCTCTCTTT. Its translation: CASSYPSSTEALF.